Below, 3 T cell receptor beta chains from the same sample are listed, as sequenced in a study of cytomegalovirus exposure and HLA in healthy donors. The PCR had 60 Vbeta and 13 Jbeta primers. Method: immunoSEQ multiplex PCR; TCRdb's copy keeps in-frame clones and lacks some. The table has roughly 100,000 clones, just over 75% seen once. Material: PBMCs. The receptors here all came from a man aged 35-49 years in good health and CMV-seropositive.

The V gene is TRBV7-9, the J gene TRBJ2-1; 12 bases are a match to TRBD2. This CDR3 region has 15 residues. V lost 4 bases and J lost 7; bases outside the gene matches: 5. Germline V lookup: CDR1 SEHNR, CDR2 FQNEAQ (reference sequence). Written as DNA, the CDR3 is TGTGCCAGCAGCTGGACTAGCGGGATTGGTAATGAGCAGTTCTTC. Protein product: CASSWTSGIGNEQFF.

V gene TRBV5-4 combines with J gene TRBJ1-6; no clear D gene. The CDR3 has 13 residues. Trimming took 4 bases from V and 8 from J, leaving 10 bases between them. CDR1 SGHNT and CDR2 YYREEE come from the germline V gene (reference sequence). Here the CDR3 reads CASSTVRDSPLHF. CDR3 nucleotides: TGTGCCAGCAGCACCGTAAGAGATTCACCCCTCCACTTT. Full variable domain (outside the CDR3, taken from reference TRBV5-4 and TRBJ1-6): ETGVTQSPTHLIKTRGQQVTLRCSSQSGHNTVSWYQQALGQGPQFIFQYYREEENGRGNFPPRFSGLQFPNYSSELNVNALELDDSALYLCASSTVRDSPLHFGNGTRLTVT.

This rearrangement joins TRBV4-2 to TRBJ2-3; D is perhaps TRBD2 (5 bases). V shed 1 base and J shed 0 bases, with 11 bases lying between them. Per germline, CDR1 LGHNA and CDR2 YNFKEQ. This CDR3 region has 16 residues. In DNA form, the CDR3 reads TGTGCCAGCAGCCAAGTAAGCGGTTCTAGCACAGATACGCAGTATTTT. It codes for CASSQVSGSSTDTQYF.